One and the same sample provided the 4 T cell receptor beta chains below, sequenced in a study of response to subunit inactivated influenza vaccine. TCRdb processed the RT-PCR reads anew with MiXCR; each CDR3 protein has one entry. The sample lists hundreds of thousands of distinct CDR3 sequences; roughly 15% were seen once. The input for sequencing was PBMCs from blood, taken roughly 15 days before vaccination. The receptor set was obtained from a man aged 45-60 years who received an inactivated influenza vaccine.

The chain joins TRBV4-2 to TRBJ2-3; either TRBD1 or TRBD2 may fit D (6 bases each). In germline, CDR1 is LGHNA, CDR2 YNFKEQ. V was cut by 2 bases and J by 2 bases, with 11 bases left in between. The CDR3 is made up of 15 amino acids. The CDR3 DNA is TGTGCCAGCAGCCAAAGTAGGGGGGACACAGATACGCAGTATTTT. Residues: CASSQSRGDTDTQYF.

The CDR3 spells CASRQGVNNNEQFF. The DNA for the CDR3 is TGTGCCAGCAGGCAGGGGGTTAACAACAATGAGCAGTTCTTC. The chain links TRBV12-3 or TRBV12-4 to TRBJ2-1, with 7 bases matching TRBD1. The J segment lost 5 bases and the V segment lost 6 bases, leaving 7 bases of the junction unmatched. The CDR3 runs 14 residues.

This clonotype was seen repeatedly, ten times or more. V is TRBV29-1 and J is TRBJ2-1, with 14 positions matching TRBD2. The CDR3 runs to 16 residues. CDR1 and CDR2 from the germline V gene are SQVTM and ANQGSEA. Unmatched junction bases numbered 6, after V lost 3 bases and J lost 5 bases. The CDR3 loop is CSVEGLAGVIDNEQFF. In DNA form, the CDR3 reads TGCAGCGTTGAGGGACTAGCGGGAGTAATTGACAATGAGCAGTTCTTC.

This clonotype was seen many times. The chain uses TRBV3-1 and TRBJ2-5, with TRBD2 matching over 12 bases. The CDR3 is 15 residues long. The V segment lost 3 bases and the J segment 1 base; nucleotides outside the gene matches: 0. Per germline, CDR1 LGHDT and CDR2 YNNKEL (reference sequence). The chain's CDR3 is CASSQGLAGQETQYF. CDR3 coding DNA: TGTGCCAGCAGCCAGGGACTAGCGGGCCAAGAGACCCAGTACTTC.